A single sample is the source of the 22 T cell receptor beta chains below, sequenced in a study of resident and recirculating memory T cells in vitiligo. TCRdb keeps only in-frame clones here, not all; method: immunoSEQ multiplex PCR. Among tens of thousands of clones listed, about 89% were seen once. The sequencing sample was made of blood. The source is a male donor with vitiligo.

This sequence joins TRBV28 and TRBJ2-1; TRBD2 is a possible D gene (5 bases). The V end lost 5 bases, the J end lost 4 bases, and 9 bases lay between the germline ends. Germline V lookup: CDR1 MDHEN, CDR2 SYDVKM. The CDR3 spans 13 residues. The CDR3 region is CASSIPGYNEQFF. The CDR3 DNA is TGTGCCAGCAGTATCCCGGGATACAATGAGCAGTTCTTC.

This chain joins TRBV7-9 and TRBJ2-2; 11 bases line up with TRBD1. CDR1 and CDR2 (germline): SEHNR, FQNEAQ (reference sequence). Trimming removed 3 bases from V and 4 bases from J; junction bases left unmatched: 10. The CDR3 is 18 amino acids. The CDR3 nucleotides are TGTGCCAGCAGCTTGGTTCCTTCGGGACAGGGGGGCACCGGGGAGCTGTTTTTT. This encodes CASSLVPSGQGGTGELFF.

The rearrangement uses TRBV7-2 and TRBJ2-6, with TRBD1 matching over 7 bases. V was pared by 2 bases and J by 2 bases, with 3 bases of the junction left unmatched. Germline V gives CDR1 SGHTA, CDR2 FQGNSA. There are 16 residues in the CDR3. CDR3 in DNA: TGTGCCAGCAGCTTATTCACAGGGGCTGGGGCCAACGTCCTGACTTTC. Its protein is CASSLFTGAGANVLTF.

The gene calls are TRBV9 and TRBJ1-3; 7 nucleotides align to TRBD1. Germline V gene lookup returns CDR1 SGDLS and CDR2 YYNGEE. J gave up 2 bases and V 0 bases, and 2 bases lay outside the gene matches. The CDR3 runs to 15 residues. CDR3 DNA: TGTGCCAGCAGCGTAGGGGACAGCACTGGAAACACCATATATTTT. Translated: CASSVGDSTGNTIYF.

The chain links TRBV11-3 to TRBJ2-2; 7 positions agree with TRBD2. V shed 5 bases, J shed 6 bases, and the junction held 6 bases outside the gene matches. The germline CDR1 and CDR2 sequences are SGHNT and YENEEA. The CDR3 has 14 amino acids. The CDR3 here is CASSQWEGAGELFF. The CDR3, as DNA: TGTGCCAGCAGCCAATGGGAGGGAGCCGGGGAGCTGTTTTTT. Supplemented by reference TRBV11-3 and TRBJ2-2, the full variable domain reads EAGVVQSPRYKIIEKKQPVAFWCNPISGHNTLYWYLQNLGQGPELLIRYENEEAVDDSQLPKDRFSAERLKGVDSTLKIQPAELGDSAVYLCASSQWEGAGELFFGEGSRLTVL.

The chain joins TRBV7-2 to TRBJ2-5, with D possibly TRBD2 on 5 matching bases. CDR1 and CDR2 from the germline V gene are SGHTA and FQGNSA. This CDR3 is built from 13 residues. Trimming took 4 bases from V and 5 from J, leaving 11 bases between them. CDR3 nucleotide sequence: TGTGCCAGCAGCTCGCGGGTCAGTGAGACCCAGTACTTC. Amino acid sequence: CASSSRVSETQYF.

The gene calls are TRBV7-2 and TRBJ1-3, with 9 nucleotides matching TRBD1. The trim removed 0 bases at V and 2 bases at J, leaving 2 bases unmatched. The CDR3 totals 16 residues. Germline assignment: CDR1 SGHTA and CDR2 FQGNSA. CDR3 sequence (DNA): TGTGCCAGCAGCTTAGCGTGGGACAGGGCTGGAAACACCATATATTTT. It codes for CASSLAWDRAGNTIYF.

The chain links TRBV27 to TRBJ1-4; 7 bases agree with TRBD1. This CDR3 is 15 amino acids long. Germline V gives CDR1 MNHEY, CDR2 SMNVEV (reference sequence). Trimming removed 3 bases from V and 4 bases from J; junction bases left unmatched: 5. CDR3 DNA sequence: TGTGCCAGCAGTTTCAGACAGGGAGTTAATGAAAAACTGTTTTTT. Its translation is CASSFRQGVNEKLFF.

The chain is built from TRBV19 and TRBJ2-2, with 15 bases matching TRBD2. The V and J ends lost 5 bases and 0 bases, in that order; junction bases with no gene match: 7. The CDR3 is 19 amino acids. Germline V gene data show CDR1 as LNHDA and CDR2 as SQIVND (reference sequence). CDR3 protein: CASSQDGLAGGPNTGELFF. CDR3 DNA: TGTGCCAGTAGTCAAGACGGACTAGCGGGGGGGCCGAACACCGGGGAGCTGTTTTTT.

The chain combines TRBV5-4 with TRBJ2-6; TRBD2 aligns across 15 bases. This CDR3 spans 19 amino acids. J was trimmed by 2 bases and V by 4 bases; bases with no gene match: 7. From germline, CDR1 is SGHNT and CDR2 YYREEE (reference sequence). The CDR3 coding sequence is TGTGCCAGCAGCCGGACTAGCGGGGGGGGTCTGGCTGGGGCCAACGTCCTGACTTTC. The encoded protein is CASSRTSGGGLAGANVLTF.

The DNA of the CDR3 is TGCAGCGTTATCGCCGGGGAGCTGTTTTTT. It codes for CSVIAGELFF. V is TRBV29-1 and J is TRBJ2-2; D ambiguous. Germline lookup yields CDR1 SQVTM and CDR2 ANQGSEA. The CDR3 runs 10 residues. The ends were cut back, 5 bases at V and 6 bases at J, with 4 bases in the middle.

The chain joins TRBV9 to TRBJ2-1; possibly TRBD1 for D (5 bases). V shed 1 base and J shed 3 bases, with 8 bases lying between them. CDR3 length: 14 residues. Germline V gene data show CDR1 as SGDLS and CDR2 as YYNGEE. In DNA form, the CDR3 reads TGTGCCAGCAGCGTACCCGACAGCTACAATGAGCAGTTCTTC. As protein: CASSVPDSYNEQFF.

CDR3 region: CASSGPGGQGTSGANVLTF. The CDR3 nucleotides read TGTGCCAGCAGCGGTCCCGGGGGGCAGGGAACTTCTGGGGCCAACGTCCTGACTTTC. The chain recombines TRBV7-6 with TRBJ2-6; D perhaps matches TRBD2 (7 bases). V was cut by 5 bases and J by 1 base, with 21 bases left in between. The CDR3 contains 19 residues. Germline V gives CDR1 SGHVS, CDR2 FNYEAQ.

The genes are TRBV10-3 and TRBJ2-2; no clear D. The germline V and J ends were trimmed by 8 bases and 6 bases, with 4 bases remaining between them. The CDR3 totals 10 residues. The germline V gene has CDR1 ENHRY and CDR2 SYGVKD. The CDR3 DNA is TGTGCCATCTCGTCCGGGGAGCTGTTTTTT. Its protein is CAISSGELFF.

The rearrangement uses TRBV13 and TRBJ1-2; D might be TRBD1 (6 bases). The CDR3 spans 14 residues. V dropped 5 bases and J dropped 4 bases, with 14 bases sitting between them. CDR1 is PRHDT and CDR2 is FYEKMQ in the germline V gene (reference sequence). The CDR3 DNA reads as TGTGCCAGCAGCCCAGGGGAGGGAAGCTATGGCTACACCTTC. This sequence encodes CASSPGEGSYGYTF.

The V and J genes are TRBV19 and TRBJ1-2; D remains unclear. Per germline, CDR1 LNHDA and CDR2 SQIVND (reference sequence). CDR3 size: 13 residues. Trimming shortened V by 3 bases and J by 5 bases, and 10 bases separated the two germline ends. The DNA for the CDR3 is TGTGCCAGTAGTATCAAGGGAGATTATGGCTACACCTTC. Translation: CASSIKGDYGYTF.

The CDR3 bases are TGTGCCAGCACCCCCAGGGGGCCGAACACTGAAGCTTTCTTT. Protein product: CASTPRGPNTEAFF. This chain connects TRBV5-5 to TRBJ1-1; 8 bases fit TRBD1. There are 14 residues in the CDR3. CDR1 and CDR2 from the germline V gene are SGHKS and YYEKEE (reference sequence). V was pared by 6 bases and J by 1 base, with 5 bases of the junction left unmatched.

The chain uses TRBV19 and TRBJ1-2, with 11 bases that match TRBD1. V dropped 1 base and J dropped 6; count of bases not matched to a gene: 4. The germline CDR1 and CDR2 sequences are LNHDA and SQIVND (reference sequence). The CDR3 spans 15 residues. The CDR3 DNA follows: TGTGCCAGTAGTATAGGCGGACAGGGGGCGGATGGCTACACCTTC. Amino acids: CASSIGGQGADGYTF.

V is TRBV6-1 and J is TRBJ1-6; D perhaps matches TRBD1 (5 bases). Germline V gene lookup returns CDR1 MNHNS and CDR2 SASEGT. V was shortened by 4 bases and J by 7 bases, with 11 bases between the two germline ends. The CDR3 is 14 amino acids. The DNA for the CDR3 is TGTGCCAGCAGTGGGAGGGGATTCAATTCACCCCTCCACTTT. It specifies CASSGRGFNSPLHF.

This chain connects TRBV30 to TRBJ2-1, with TRBD1 as a possible D gene (6 bases). This CDR3 has 13 amino acids. Germline CDR1 is GTSNPN and CDR2 is SVGIG (reference sequence). V dropped 2 bases and J dropped 4 bases, with 9 bases sitting between them. In DNA form, the CDR3 reads TGTGCCTGGAGTAGTACAGGGTACAATGAGCAGTTCTTC. Its translation: CAWSSTGYNEQFF. The full variable domain, with the rest looked up from reference TRBV30 and TRBJ2-1, is SQTIHQWPATLVQPVGSPLSLECTVEGTSNPNLYWYRQAAGRGLQLLFYSVGIGQISSEVPQNLSASRPQDRQFILSSKKLLLSDSGFYLCAWSSTGYNEQFFGPGTRLTVL.

The chain is built from TRBV19 and TRBJ2-1; 11 bases map to TRBD2. The CDR3 runs 13 residues. In germline, CDR1 is LNHDA, CDR2 SQIVND (reference sequence). The trim removed 8 bases at V and 8 bases at J, leaving 5 bases unmatched. CDR3 sequence: CASRSGGAYEQFF. DNA for the CDR3: TGTGCCAGTCGTAGCGGGGGGGCCTATGAGCAGTTCTTC.

V gene TRBV10-3 combines with J gene TRBJ2-2, with D possibly matching TRBD1 (6 bases). The V and J ends lost 1 base and 0 bases respectively, with 9 bases between them. CDR1 ENHRY and CDR2 SYGVKD come from the germline V gene. The CDR3 is 16 amino acids. CDR3 in amino acids: CAISEWDTTNTGELFF. The CDR3 nucleotides read TGTGCCATCAGTGAGTGGGACACTACGAACACCGGGGAGCTGTTTTTT.